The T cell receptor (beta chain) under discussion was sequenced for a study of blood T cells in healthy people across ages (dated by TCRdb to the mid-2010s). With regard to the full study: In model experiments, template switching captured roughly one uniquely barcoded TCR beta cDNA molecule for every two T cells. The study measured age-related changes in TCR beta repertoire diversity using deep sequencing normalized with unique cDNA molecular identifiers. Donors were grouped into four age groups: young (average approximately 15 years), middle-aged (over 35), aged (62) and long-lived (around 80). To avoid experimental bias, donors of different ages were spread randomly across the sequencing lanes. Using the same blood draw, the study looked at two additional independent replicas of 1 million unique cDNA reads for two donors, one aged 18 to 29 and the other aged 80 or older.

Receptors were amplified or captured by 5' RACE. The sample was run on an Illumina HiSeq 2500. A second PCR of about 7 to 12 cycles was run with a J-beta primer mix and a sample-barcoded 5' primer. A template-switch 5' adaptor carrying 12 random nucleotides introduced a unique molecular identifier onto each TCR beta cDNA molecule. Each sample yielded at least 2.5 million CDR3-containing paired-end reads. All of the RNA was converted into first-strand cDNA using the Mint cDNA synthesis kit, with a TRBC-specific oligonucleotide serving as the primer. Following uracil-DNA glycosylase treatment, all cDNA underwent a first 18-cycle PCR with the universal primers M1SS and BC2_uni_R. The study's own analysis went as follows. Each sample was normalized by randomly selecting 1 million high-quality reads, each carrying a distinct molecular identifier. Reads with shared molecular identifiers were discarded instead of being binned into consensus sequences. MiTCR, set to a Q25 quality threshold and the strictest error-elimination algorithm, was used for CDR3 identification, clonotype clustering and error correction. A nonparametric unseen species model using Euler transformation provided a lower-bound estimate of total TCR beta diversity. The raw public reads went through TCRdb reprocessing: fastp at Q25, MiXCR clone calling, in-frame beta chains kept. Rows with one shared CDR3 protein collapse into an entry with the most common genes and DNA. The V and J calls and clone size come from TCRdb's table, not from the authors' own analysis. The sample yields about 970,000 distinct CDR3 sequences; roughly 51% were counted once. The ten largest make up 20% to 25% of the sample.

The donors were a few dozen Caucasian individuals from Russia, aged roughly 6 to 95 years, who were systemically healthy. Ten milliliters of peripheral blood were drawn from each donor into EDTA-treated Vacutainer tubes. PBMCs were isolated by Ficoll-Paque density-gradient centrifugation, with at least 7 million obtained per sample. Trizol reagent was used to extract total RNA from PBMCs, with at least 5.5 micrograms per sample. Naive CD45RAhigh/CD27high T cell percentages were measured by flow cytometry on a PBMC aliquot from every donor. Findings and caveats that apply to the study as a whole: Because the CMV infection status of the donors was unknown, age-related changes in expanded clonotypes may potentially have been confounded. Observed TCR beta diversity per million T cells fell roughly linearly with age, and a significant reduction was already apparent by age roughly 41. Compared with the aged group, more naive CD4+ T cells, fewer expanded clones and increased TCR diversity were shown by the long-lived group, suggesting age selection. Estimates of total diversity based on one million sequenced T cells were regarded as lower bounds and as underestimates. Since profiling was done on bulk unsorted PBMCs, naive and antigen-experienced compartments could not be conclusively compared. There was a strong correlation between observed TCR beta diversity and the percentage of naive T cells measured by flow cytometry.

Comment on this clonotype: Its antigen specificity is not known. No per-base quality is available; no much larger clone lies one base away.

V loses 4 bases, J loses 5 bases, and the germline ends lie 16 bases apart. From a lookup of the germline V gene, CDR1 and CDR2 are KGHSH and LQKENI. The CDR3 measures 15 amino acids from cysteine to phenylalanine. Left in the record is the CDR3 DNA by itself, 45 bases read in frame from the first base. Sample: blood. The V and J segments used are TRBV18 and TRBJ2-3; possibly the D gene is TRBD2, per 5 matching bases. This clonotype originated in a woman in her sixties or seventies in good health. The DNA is TGTGCCAGCTCACTTGTCGGGAAGGAGAAAGATACGCAGTATTTT. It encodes CASSLVGKEKDTQYF. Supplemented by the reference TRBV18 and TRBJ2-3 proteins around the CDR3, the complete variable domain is NAGVMQNPRHLVRRRGQEARLRCSPMKGHSHVYWYRQLPEEGLKFMVYLQKENIIDESGMPKERFSAEFPKEGPSILRIQQVVRGDSAAYFCASSLVGKEKDTQYFGPGTRLTVL.